The present entry profiles one T cell receptor (beta chain) with its context. Its antigen is as yet unknown. Adults of Caucasian background living in Nashville, Tennessee made up all donors. The data were obtained in a study of shared clonotypes between healthy human individuals. Study-wide background: The people who gave samples were two women and a few men aged 18 to 49. Study results and caveats: Read depth was anticipated to influence clonotype sharing among donors.

The V end lost 5 bases, the J end lost 1 base, and 18 bases lay between the germline ends. The CDR3 runs 16 residues. CDR1 is SGHVS, CDR2 FQNEAQ, per germline. At deep level, the assay was performed. The assay was immunoSEQ multiplex PCR, and TCRdb's table has in-frame clones only and misses some. The sample carries about 490,000 clones, around 80% recorded once. The chain recombines TRBV7-8 with TRBJ2-7; possible D gene TRBD2, 7 bases. The material sequenced was PBMCs. This clonotype was obtained from a woman between 40 and 55 years old in good health. Some clones in this sample may be carry-over from other donors' samples. The CDR3 DNA reads TGTGCCAGCAGCCCAGGATGGGAGGGGACATCCTACGAGCAGTACTTC. It is translated as CASSPGWEGTSYEQYF.